This T cell receptor (beta chain) came from a study of glioma-infiltrating T cells after dendritic cell vaccination. In the study overall: Autologous tumor lysate-pulsed dendritic cell vaccination was given between about 2003 and 2013.

Fresh-frozen tumor tissue and more than two years of survival data were available for all. No glioblastoma patient carried an isocitrate dehydrogenase mutation. After removal of 4 bases from V and 2 bases from J, the junction contained 8 bases not matched to a gene. The CDR3 loop spans 16 amino acids. Germline CDR1 reads MDHEN; CDR2 reads SYDVKM. Some clones are missing from TCRdb's copy, which holds only in-frame ones; the method was immunoSEQ multiplex PCR. This table has tens of thousands of clones, approximately 82% appearing once. This sequence originates from a human donor with glioblastoma. The sample was blood, taken before dendritic cell vaccination. The rearrangement links TRBV28 to TRBJ1-2; the match to TRBD1 covers 9 bases. This CDR3 is CASSSNGGTGNYGYTF. As DNA, the CDR3 is TGTGCCAGCAGTTCCAACGGGGGGACAGGGAACTATGGCTACACCTTC.